The 18 T cell receptor beta chains given below trace back to one sample, sequenced in a study of PD-1 blockade in mismatch repair-deficient tumors. Here immunoSEQ multiplex PCR was the method, and the copy in TCRdb shows in-frame clones only, minus some. The sample includes about 16,000 clones, roughly 84% of them seen just once. Source: PBMCs, taken before pembrolizumab treatment. The receptors originated from an adult with mismatch repair-deficient cancer.

This clone has just a few counts. This rearrangement joins TRBV7-2 to TRBJ2-7, with 7 bases lining up with TRBD2. Germline V gene data show CDR1 as SGHTA and CDR2 as FQGNSA. The CDR3 loop spans 17 amino acids. Unmatched junction bases numbered 11, after V lost 1 base and J lost 2 bases. The CDR3 bases are TGTGCCAGCAGCTTAGGGCCGCGATTCGGGAGGACCTACGAGCAGTACTTC. Translation: CASSLGPRFGRTYEQYF.

This chain joins TRBV2 and TRBJ2-3, with a weak D call TRBD2 (5 bases). This CDR3 has 15 residues. Per the germline V gene, CDR1 is SNHLY and CDR2 is FYNNEI. The germline V and J ends were trimmed by 5 bases and 0 bases, with 12 bases remaining between them. In DNA form, the CDR3 reads TGTGCCAGCAGTACGGCGGAGGCTAGCACAGATACGCAGTATTTT. It yields the protein CASSTAEASTDTQYF.

The V gene is TRBV5-1, the J gene TRBJ2-5, with 9 bases lining up with TRBD2. CDR3 length: 15 amino acids. The trim removed 0 bases at V and 4 bases at J, leaving 4 bases unmatched. The germline V gene encodes CDR1 SGHRS and CDR2 YFSETQ. This CDR3 is CASSLGTSVGETQYF. The CDR3, as DNA: TGCGCCAGCAGCTTGGGGACTAGCGTTGGAGAGACCCAGTACTTC.

The CDR3 DNA reads TGTGCCAGCAAGGAACTAGCGGGACAAGAGACCCAGTACTTC. This codes for CASKELAGQETQYF. The V and J genes are TRBV11-3 and TRBJ2-5; 10 positions match TRBD2. Trimming at V came to 7 bases and at J to 2 bases, leaving 4 bases not matched to a gene. Germline CDR1 is SGHNT and CDR2 is YENEEA. The CDR3 sequence is 14 residues long.

This clone has more than one count but fewer than ten. The CDR3 DNA reads TGTGCCAGCAGTGACTCGGAGTCCGGGGAGCTGTTTTTT. This translates into CASSDSESGELFF. The gene calls are TRBV6-4 and TRBJ2-2; D gene unclear. V shed 0 bases and J shed 6 bases, with 5 bases lying between them. CDR1 and CDR2 (germline): MRHNA, SNTAGT. This CDR3 spans 13 amino acids.

This clone was recorded only once. The J gene is TRBJ1-1, the V gene TRBV5-1; D uncertain. CDR1 and CDR2 (germline): SGHRS, YFSETQ. The V and J ends lost 1 base and 5 bases respectively, with 18 bases between them. The CDR3 has 16 residues. The CDR3 coding sequence is TGCGCCAGCAGCTTGTACGGATCCTACTCGGGGACTGAAGCTTTCTTT. Translation gives CASSLYGSYSGTEAFF.

There are a few counts of this clone. The rearrangement joins TRBV7-2 to TRBJ2-1; D possibly corresponds to TRBD2 (6 bases). Trimming removed 4 bases from V and 6 bases from J, with 13 bases in between. Germline values: CDR1 SGHTA, CDR2 FQGNSA. CDR3 length: 14 amino acids. The CDR3 region is CASSSRISGNEQFF. Written as DNA, the CDR3 is TGTGCCAGCAGCTCCCGGATTAGCGGCAATGAGCAGTTCTTC. The whole variable domain, remainder taken from reference TRBV7-2 and TRBJ2-1, is GAGVSQSPSNKVTEKGKDVELRCDPISGHTALYWYRQSLGQGLEFLIYFQGNSAPDKSGLPSDRFSAERTGGSVSTLTIQRTQQEDSAVYLCASSSRISGNEQFFGPGTRLTVL.

The chain employs TRBV11-2 and TRBJ1-2; D perhaps matches TRBD1 (6 bases). The CDR3 is 14 amino acids. The germline CDR1 and CDR2 sequences are SGHAT and FQNNGV. V shed 0 bases and J shed 5 bases, with 10 bases lying between them. The CDR3 DNA is TGTGCCAGCAGCTTAGATAGCAGGGGATATGGCTACACCTTC. It specifies CASSLDSRGYGYTF. Complete variable domain (other parts from reference TRBV11-2 and TRBJ1-2): EAGVAQSPRYKIIEKRQSVAFWCNPISGHATLYWYQQILGQGPKLLIQFQNNGVVDDSQLPKDRFSAERLKGVDSTLKIQPAKLEDSAVYLCASSLDSRGYGYTFGSGTRLTVV.

This clone has a single count. The rearrangement links TRBV6-1 to TRBJ1-1, with a weak D call TRBD1 (5 bases). The CDR3 contains 11 residues. The V gene lost 3 bases and the J gene lost 6 bases, with 5 bases spanning the gap. Germline lookup yields CDR1 MNHNS and CDR2 SASEGT. The CDR3 here is CASSEGAEAFF. The CDR3 bases are TGTGCCAGCAGTGAGGGGGCTGAAGCTTTCTTT.

The genes are TRBV5-5 and TRBJ1-3; D remains unclear. This CDR3 is built from 15 residues. Germline V lookup: CDR1 SGHKS, CDR2 YYEKEE (reference sequence). Between the trimmed V and J ends, which lost 4 bases and 3 bases, there was a span of 14 bases. The CDR3 DNA is TGTGCCAGCAGCCAGTCAGTCGGATTTGGAAACACCATATATTTT. Its translation: CASSQSVGFGNTIYF.

The V call is TRBV9, the J call TRBJ1-3; D is undetermined. Germline V gives CDR1 SGDLS, CDR2 YYNGEE. The CDR3 loop spans 14 amino acids. V lost 5 bases and J 0 bases, leaving 9 bases between the germline ends. For the CDR3, the DNA is TGTGCCAGCAGTCGGCGGAGCTCTGGAAACACCATATATTTT. Translating gives CASSRRSSGNTIYF.

The rearrangement uses TRBV28 and TRBJ2-7; D gene unclear. This CDR3 has 15 amino acids. With 2 bases removed from V and 2 bases from J, the gap between germline ends came to 13 bases. Germline V gives CDR1 MDHEN, CDR2 SYDVKM. The CDR3 spells CASSLDSKTPYEQYF. The CDR3 coding sequence is TGTGCCAGCAGTTTAGACTCCAAAACCCCCTACGAGCAGTACTTC.

This clone was seen more than once but under ten times. J is TRBJ1-2 and V is TRBV2; 8 nucleotides line up with TRBD1. The CDR3 loop spans 12 amino acids. CDR1 and CDR2 (germline): SNHLY, FYNNEI. After removal of 4 bases from V and 8 bases from J, the junction contained 3 bases not matched to a gene. CDR3 in DNA: TGTGCCAGCAGTGGTACAGGGGGAGGCTACACCTTC. As protein: CASSGTGGGYTF. Supplemented by reference TRBV2 and TRBJ1-2, the full variable domain reads EPEVTQTPSHQVTQMGQEVILRCVPISNHLYFYWYRQILGQKVEFLVSFYNNEISEKSEIFDDQFSVERPDGSNFTLKIRSTKLEDSAMYFCASSGTGGGYTFGSGTRLTVV.

This clone was seen just once. The chain employs TRBV27 and TRBJ2-7; D uncertain. The CDR3 contains 14 residues. Germline loops: CDR1 MNHEY, CDR2 SMNVEV (reference sequence). With 1 base removed from V and 0 bases from J, the gap between germline ends came to 7 bases. The CDR3 protein is CASSLWQRSYEQYF. The CDR3 DNA sequence: TGTGCCAGCAGTTTATGGCAGCGCTCCTACGAGCAGTACTTC.

CDR3 coding DNA: TGTGCCAGCAGTGACGACAGCTCTGGGGCCAACGTCCTGACTTTC. Amino acids: CASSDDSSGANVLTF. V gene TRBV6-4 combines with J gene TRBJ2-6, with D perhaps matching TRBD1 (5 bases). Germline values: CDR1 MRHNA, CDR2 SNTAGT. The V and J ends lost 2 bases and 0 bases respectively, with 5 bases between them. The CDR3 contains 15 residues.

The CDR3 bases are TGTGCCAGCAGTGACTCTGGGACAGGGTTGCATACGCAGTATTTT. The encoded protein is CASSDSGTGLHTQYF. This sequence joins TRBV6-4 and TRBJ2-3; 9 nucleotides align to TRBD1. The CDR3 extends over 15 amino acids. Trimming took 0 bases from V and 7 from J; bases not matched to a gene: 5. CDR1 is MRHNA and CDR2 is SNTAGT in the germline V gene.

This clone appeared a single time. The rearrangement uses TRBV7-2 and TRBJ2-3; D tentatively fits TRBD1 or TRBD2 (5 bases each). The ends were cut back, 5 bases at V and 0 bases at J, with 12 bases in the middle. Germline values: CDR1 SGHTA, CDR2 FQGNSA. This CDR3 is built from 15 residues. The CDR3 DNA reads as TGTGCCAGCAGCCCCAACCGGGACAGCACAGATACGCAGTATTTT. Protein: CASSPNRDSTDTQYF. The full variable domain, rest sourced from reference TRBV7-2 and TRBJ2-3, is GAGVSQSPSNKVTEKGKDVELRCDPISGHTALYWYRQSLGQGLEFLIYFQGNSAPDKSGLPSDRFSAERTGGSVSTLTIQRTQQEDSAVYLCASSPNRDSTDTQYFGPGTRLTVL.

In DNA form, the CDR3 reads TGTGCCAGCAGTTTAAACGGGGCGAACACCGGGGAGCTGTTTTTT. Its translation is CASSLNGANTGELFF. This chain connects TRBV27 to TRBJ2-2, with D possibly matching TRBD2 (5 bases). The germline V gene has CDR1 MNHEY and CDR2 SMNVEV (reference sequence). V was cut by 2 bases and J by 0 bases, with 7 bases left in between. This CDR3 has 15 residues.